Detailed here is one T cell receptor beta chain. Its antigen is unknown. The data were obtained in a study of cytomegalovirus exposure and HLA in healthy donors. For the study at large: Early on, a data release was issued that held some 91 million unique TCRs from HLA-typed donors. Study-wide findings and caveats: A missense variant in DCLRE1C was later tied to TCR beta V- and J-gene trimming. Looking again later, the authors saw that most CMV-associated TCR beta chains seemed HLA-restricted.

The PCR had 60 Vbeta and 13 Jbeta primers. Libraries were prepared by immunoSEQ multiplex PCR; TCRdb keeps only in-frame clonotypes and omits some of them. The repertoire holds roughly 120,000 clones, with about 80% as singletons. Samples came from healthy bone marrow donors. This CDR3 comprises 14 residues. The germline gives CDR1 MNHEY, CDR2 SVGAGI. V lost 6 bases, J lost 6 bases, and 17 bases lay in between. The clonotype was recovered from a woman in her fifties or sixties in good health and CMV-seropositive. V gene TRBV6-5 combines with J gene TRBJ1-2; maybe TRBD1 (5 bases). The sample comprised PBMCs. CDR3 region: CASRPTGKRDGYTF. The CDR3 nucleotides are TGTGCCAGCAGACCAACAGGAAAAAGGGATGGCTACACCTTC.